This T cell receptor beta chain was retrieved from a study of T cell responses to AZD1222 COVID-19 vaccine. Study summary: Recipients boosted at about 4 weeks or about 12 weeks are pooled.

Germline V gene lookup returns CDR1 SGDLS and CDR2 YYNGEE. This CDR3 spans 15 amino acids. V gave up 0 bases and J gave up 7 bases, with 11 bases separating them. Generated by immunoSEQ multiplex PCR, the TCRdb table keeps only in-frame clones and is missing some. Of roughly 98,000 clones detected, approximately 90% appear once; the ten largest clones hold about 12%. In the case of this clone: Its antigen is not known.

Findings of the study overall: It was only a handful of AZD1222 recipients who were seropositive at baseline. Donor demographics were predominantly white British with a female majority; clonal diversity may be underestimated.

The chain employs TRBV9 and TRBJ1-6, with a tentative D call TRBD1 (6 bases). The receptor was isolated from an adult in good health. This specimen was peripheral blood, taken on day 0 of AZD1222 vaccination. In nucleotides, the CDR3 is TGTGCCAGCAGCGTAGAGGGGGGGCTAAATTCACCCCTCCACTTT. Its protein is CASSVEGGLNSPLHF. Filled out from reference TRBV9 and TRBJ1-6, the complete variable domain reads DSGVTQTPKHLITATGQRVTLRCSPRSGDLSVYWYQQSLDQGLQFLIQYYNGEERAKGNILERFSAQQFPDLHSELNLSSLELGDSALYFCASSVEGGLNSPLHFGNGTRLTVT.